This T cell receptor beta chain was identified in a study of T cell clones after liver transplantation. Study summary: TCRbeta sequencing after a pre-transplant mixed lymphocyte reaction identified graft-donor-reactive clones, later tracked in post-transplant blood. Until 12-24 months post-transplant, subjects got standard immunosuppression and no induction. The study's findings and limits: Donor-reactive sequences fell more than third party-reactive ones, suggesting partial deletion.

Repertoires were generated with immunoSEQ multiplex PCR, while TCRdb's copy carries only in-frame clones and drops some. In the table there are some 45,000 clones, around 84% of which are singletons. A remark on this clone: Antigen: not known.

Thawed unstimulated PBMCs were FACS-sorted by CD3, CD4 and CD8 into two populations. V lost 6 bases, J lost 5 bases, and 10 bases stayed unmatched. The CDR3 extends over 15 amino acids. Germline loops: CDR1 MNHNY, CDR2 SVGAGI (reference sequence). The rearrangement joins TRBV6-6 to TRBJ2-5; 9 nucleotides match TRBD1. The material sequenced was CD4+ T cells from blood, taken 24 months after liver transplant. The TCR originated in a human patient who received a liver transplant. Some T cells may be provided by the graft donor. The CDR3, as DNA: TGTGCCAGCAGACCAACAGGGGGCACGGGGGAGACCCAGTACTTC. Its translation is CASRPTGGTGETQYF.